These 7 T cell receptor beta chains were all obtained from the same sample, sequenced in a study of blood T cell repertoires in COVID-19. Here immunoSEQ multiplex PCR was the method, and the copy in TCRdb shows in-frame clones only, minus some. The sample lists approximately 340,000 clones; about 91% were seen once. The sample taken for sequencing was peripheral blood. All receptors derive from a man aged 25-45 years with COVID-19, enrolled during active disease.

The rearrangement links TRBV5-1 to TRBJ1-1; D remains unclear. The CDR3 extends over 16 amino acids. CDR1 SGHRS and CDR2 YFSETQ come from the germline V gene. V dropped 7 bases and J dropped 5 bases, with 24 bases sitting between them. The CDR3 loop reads CASRPEGGRRVTEAFF. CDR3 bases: TGCGCCAGCCGACCAGAAGGTGGGAGGAGGGTGACTGAAGCTTTCTTT.

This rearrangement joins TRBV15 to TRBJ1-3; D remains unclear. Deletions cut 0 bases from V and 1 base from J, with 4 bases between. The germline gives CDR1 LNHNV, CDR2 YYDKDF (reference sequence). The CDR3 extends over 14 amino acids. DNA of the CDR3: TGTGCCACCAGCAGAGATCAGTCTGGAAACACCATATATTTT. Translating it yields CATSRDQSGNTIYF.

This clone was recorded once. CDR3: CASSLYGTSDYGYTF. The CDR3 nucleotides are TGTGCCAGCAGTTTATATGGGACATCAGACTATGGCTACACCTTC. The gene calls are TRBV28 and TRBJ1-2; tentatively, D is TRBD1 (6 bases). Germline CDR1 and CDR2: MDHEN and SYDVKM. The V end was cut by 1 base, the J end by 3 bases, with 12 bases between. The CDR3 consists of 15 residues.

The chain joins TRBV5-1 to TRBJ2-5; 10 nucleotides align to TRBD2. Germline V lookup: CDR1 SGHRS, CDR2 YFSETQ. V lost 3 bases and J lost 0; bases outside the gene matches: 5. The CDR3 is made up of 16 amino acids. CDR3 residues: CASSSSGLAYQETQYF. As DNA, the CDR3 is TGCGCCAGCAGCTCTTCGGGACTAGCGTACCAAGAGACCCAGTACTTC.

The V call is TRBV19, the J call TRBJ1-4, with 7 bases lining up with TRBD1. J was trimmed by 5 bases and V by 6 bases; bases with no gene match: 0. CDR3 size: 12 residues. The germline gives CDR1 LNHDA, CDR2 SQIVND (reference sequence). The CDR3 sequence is CASRTGNEKLFF. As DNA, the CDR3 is TGTGCCAGTAGGACAGGGAATGAAAAACTGTTTTTT. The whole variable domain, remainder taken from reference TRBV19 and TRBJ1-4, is DGGITQSPKYLFRKEGQNVTLSCEQNLNHDAMYWYRQDPGQGLRLIYYSQIVNDFQKGDIAEGYSVSREKKESFPLTVTSAQKNPTAFYLCASRTGNEKLFFGSGTQLSVL.

CDR3 DNA sequence: TGTGCCAGCAGCTTGCCCAGGGCTGGGGCCAACGTCCTGACTTTC. Translated: CASSLPRAGANVLTF. This sequence joins TRBV5-6 and TRBJ2-6; maybe TRBD1 (5 bases). Germline CDR1 is SGHDT and CDR2 is YYEEEE. Trimming left V 1 base short and J 2 bases short, with 7 bases between. This CDR3 is 15 amino acids long.

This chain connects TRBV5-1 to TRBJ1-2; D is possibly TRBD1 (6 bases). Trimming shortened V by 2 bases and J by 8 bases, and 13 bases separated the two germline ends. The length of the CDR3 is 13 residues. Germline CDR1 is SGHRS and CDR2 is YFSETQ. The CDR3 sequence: CASSLGGLTGYTF. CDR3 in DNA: TGCGCCAGCAGCTTAGGGGGTCTAACGGGCTACACCTTC.